This TCR beta chain was captured in a study of PD-1 blockade in mismatch repair-deficient tumors. Study-wide points: About 5% of the roughly 150 peptide-expanded blood TCRs were also found in tumor.

Details on this clone: No antigen is known for it.

Trimming took 3 bases from V and 4 from J; bases not matched to a gene: 15. Germline CDR1 and CDR2: LNHDA and SQIVND (reference sequence). This CDR3 contains 17 residues. Described time point: roughly 10-day in vitro stimulation with candidate neoantigen peptide 2. Baseline for clone expansion was a parallel culture with no peptide. Profiled with immunoSEQ multiplex PCR; TCRdb holds only in-frame clones, not every one. The table lists just under 10,000 clones, around 85% of them singletons, with 20% to 25% in the top ten. The specimen comprised cells cultured in vitro, sampled from a patient treated with pembrolizumab. The TCR comes from an adult with mismatch repair-deficient cancer. This rearrangement joins TRBV19 to TRBJ2-7; TRBD2 matches at 7 bases. CDR3 residues: CASSIGGLSWWGYEQYF. For the CDR3, the DNA is TGTGCCAGTAGTATCGGGGGACTATCGTGGTGGGGTTACGAGCAGTACTTC.